This T cell receptor (beta chain) originates from a study of beta chain features in type 1 diabetes. Findings of the study overall: Any HLA type influence on TCRB rearrangement was left unresolved here.

The V and J ends lost 3 bases and 6 bases respectively, with 6 bases between them. Germline V gene lookup returns CDR1 SGHTA and CDR2 FQGNSA. The length of the CDR3 is 11 residues. TCRB transcripts that were expressed got sequenced, as all of the isolated RNA had been reverse transcribed. The average output of naive, central memory and regulatory T cell samples was several million reads. The data were produced by immunoSEQ multiplex PCR, yet TCRdb's version contains in-frame clones alone and is incomplete. The repertoire includes 130,000 to 150,000 clones, 6.5% to 8.5% of them detected once, and around 1.5% sits in the top ten. This clone was observed a handful of times. The antigen is undetermined.

The sequence was obtained from a woman aged 25 to 39 in good health. Sequenced material: central memory CD4+ T cells from blood. This chain uses TRBV7-2 with TRBJ2-7; D not resolved. The CDR3 nucleotides are TGTGCCAGCAGCTTGGCCCTCGAGCAGTACTTC. It yields the protein CASSLALEQYF.